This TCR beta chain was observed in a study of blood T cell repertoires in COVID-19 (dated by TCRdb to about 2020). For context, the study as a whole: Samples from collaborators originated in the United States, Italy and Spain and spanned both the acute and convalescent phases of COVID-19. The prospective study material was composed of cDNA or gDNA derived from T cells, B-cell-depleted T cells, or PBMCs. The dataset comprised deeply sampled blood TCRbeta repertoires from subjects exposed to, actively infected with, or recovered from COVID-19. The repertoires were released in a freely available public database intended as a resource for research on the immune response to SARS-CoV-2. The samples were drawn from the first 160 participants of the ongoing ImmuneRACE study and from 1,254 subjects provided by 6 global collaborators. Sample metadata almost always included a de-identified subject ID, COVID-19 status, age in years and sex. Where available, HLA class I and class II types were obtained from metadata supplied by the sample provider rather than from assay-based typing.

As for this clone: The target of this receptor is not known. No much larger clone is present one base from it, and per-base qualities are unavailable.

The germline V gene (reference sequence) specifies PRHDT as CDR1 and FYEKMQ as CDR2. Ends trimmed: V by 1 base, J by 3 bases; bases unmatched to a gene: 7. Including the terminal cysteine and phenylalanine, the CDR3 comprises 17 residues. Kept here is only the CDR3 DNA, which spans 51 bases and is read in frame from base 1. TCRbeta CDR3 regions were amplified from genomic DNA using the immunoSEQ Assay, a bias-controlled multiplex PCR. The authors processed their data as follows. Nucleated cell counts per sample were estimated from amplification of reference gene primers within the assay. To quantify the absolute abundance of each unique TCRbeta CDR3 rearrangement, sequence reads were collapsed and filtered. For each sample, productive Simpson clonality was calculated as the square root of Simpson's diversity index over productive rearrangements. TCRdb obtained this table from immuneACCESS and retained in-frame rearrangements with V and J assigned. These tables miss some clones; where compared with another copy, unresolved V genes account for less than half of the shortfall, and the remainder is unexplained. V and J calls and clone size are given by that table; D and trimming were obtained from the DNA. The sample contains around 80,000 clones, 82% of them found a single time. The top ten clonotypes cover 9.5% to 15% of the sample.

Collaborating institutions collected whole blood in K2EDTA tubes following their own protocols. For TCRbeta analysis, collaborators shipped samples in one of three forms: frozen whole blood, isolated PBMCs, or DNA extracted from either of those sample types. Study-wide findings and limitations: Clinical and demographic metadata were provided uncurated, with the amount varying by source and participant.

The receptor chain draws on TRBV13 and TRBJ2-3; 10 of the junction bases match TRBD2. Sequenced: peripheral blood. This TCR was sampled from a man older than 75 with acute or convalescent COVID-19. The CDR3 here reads CASSLVGAGGSTDTQYF. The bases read TGTGCCAGCAGCTTAGTGGGAGCGGGGGGGTCGACAGATACGCAGTATTTT. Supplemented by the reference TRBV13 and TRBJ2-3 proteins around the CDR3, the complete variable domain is AAGVIQSPRHLIKEKRETATLKCYPIPRHDTVYWYQQGPGQDPQFLISFYEKMQSDKGSIPDRFSAQQFSDYHSELNMSSLELGDSALYFCASSLVGAGGSTDTQYFGPGTRLTVL.